This T cell receptor (beta chain) was observed in a study of blood T cell repertoires in COVID-19. Across the whole study: Sources were T cells, B-cell-depleted T cells, or PBMCs; the material itself was cDNA or gDNA.

Trimming removed 5 bases at V and 5 bases at J, with 31 bases between. The CDR3 extends over 19 amino acids. Germline V gives CDR1 MNHEY, CDR2 SMNVEV (reference sequence). Methods used by the authors: Estimated nucleated cell counts came from reference gene primer amplification. Clones were read by immunoSEQ multiplex PCR, and TCRdb kept only the in-frame ones, dropping some. That table supplies the V and J calls and clone size; D and trimming were determined from the DNA. The data hold about 36,000 clones, with more than 80% observed a single time. The origin of this receptor is a human donor in a cohort sampled during active or convalescent COVID-19. The donor label of this sample is uncertain. The chain couples TRBV27 to TRBJ2-7; D possibly corresponds to TRBD1 (7 bases). Sequenced input: peripheral blood. The CDR3: CASSPRGLMEGGTGDEQYF. The DNA for the CDR3 is TGTGCCAGCAGTCCGAGGGGGCTTATGGAGGGCGGCACCGGGGACGAGCAGTACTTC.